This T cell receptor (beta chain) was sequenced during a study of T cells in Graves' hyperthyroidism and ophthalmopathy. Overall study: Before treatment of any kind, peripheral blood was taken at initial diagnosis. Study observations and caveats: Researchers found most expanded thyroid clonotypes above 0.001 in blood as well. Ophthalmopathy was separated from stable hyperthyroidism by a 13 V-J model.

The source material, RNA transcripts, was used to amplify TCR beta CDR3 regions. The study used the HTBI primer set for a first-round RT-PCR of the TCR CDR3. A single record per CDR3 protein comes from TCRdb applying MiXCR to the multiplex PCR reads. The repertoire holds some 500,000 distinct CDR3 sequences, around 14% seen once, with 15% to 20% in the top ten. This clonotype was observed many times. The antigen remains undetermined. Germline V gives CDR1 LGHNT, CDR2 FRNRAP. Unmatched junction bases numbered 4, after V lost 8 bases and J lost 5 bases. The CDR3 sequence is 13 residues long. The sequence was obtained from a woman between 18 and 29 years old with Graves' hyperthyroidism. The sequenced sample consisted of blood. J is TRBJ2-2 and V is TRBV12-5; 8 bases match TRBD2. CDR3 DNA: TGTGCTAGTCCTGCGGGGGGTACCGGGGAGCTGTTTTTT. This encodes CASPAGGTGELFF.